The 22 T cell receptor beta chains presented below share a single source sample, sequenced in a study of neurological immune-mediated disorders. Via MiXCR, TCRdb re-called the 5' RACE reads, giving one row per CDR3 protein. In the table there are approximately 65,000 distinct CDR3 sequences, over 4% of which are singletons. Sequences were obtained from PBMCs. The receptors come from a human donor with multiple sclerosis. The donor label of this sample is uncertain.

This clonotype appeared many times. This chain uses TRBV12-3 or TRBV12-4 with TRBJ2-1, with TRBD2 matching over 10 bases. V was pared by 2 bases and J by 4 bases, with 2 bases of the junction left unmatched. This CDR3 contains 15 residues. The CDR3 protein is CASSLSSGGYNEQFF. CDR3 in DNA: TGTGCCAGCAGTTTATCTAGCGGGGGTTACAATGAGCAGTTCTTC.

Many counts were recorded for this clonotype. The gene calls are TRBV12-3 or TRBV12-4 and TRBJ2-1, with D perhaps assigned TRBD1 or TRBD2 (5 bases each). V lost 1 base and J 6 bases, leaving 10 bases between the germline ends. The CDR3 is 14 amino acids. This CDR3 reads CASSLVGTVNEQFF. CDR3 nucleotides: TGTGCCAGCAGTTTAGTGGGGACGGTCAATGAGCAGTTCTTC.

Many counts were recorded for this clonotype. The genes are TRBV20-1 and TRBJ2-7; 7 positions agree with TRBD1. Germline lookup yields CDR1 DFQATT and CDR2 SNEGSKA (reference sequence). The CDR3 has 13 amino acids. CDR3 DNA: TGCAGCGGTGTTCGGACAGGCGCCTACGAGCAGTACTTC. Protein product: CSGVRTGAYEQYF.

This clonotype was seen repeatedly, ten times or more. The J gene is TRBJ2-3, the V gene TRBV20-1; the D gene is possibly TRBD2 (5 bases). The CDR3 has 14 residues. The V gene lost 5 bases and the J gene lost 1 base, with 13 bases spanning the gap. In germline, CDR1 is DFQATT, CDR2 SNEGSKA (reference sequence). The CDR3 nucleotides read TGCAGTGCTGGAGGTAGAAGCGGCACAGATACGCAGTATTTT. Residues: CSAGGRSGTDTQYF.

The sample holds many counts of this clonotype. The chain has TRBV9 and TRBJ1-6; D is possibly TRBD1 (6 bases). Trimming stripped 2 bases from V and 9 bases from J, with 15 bases between. In germline, CDR1 is SGDLS, CDR2 YYNGEE. This CDR3 region has 15 residues. CDR3: CASSVAGTSGSPLHF. Here the CDR3 DNA reads TGTGCCAGCAGCGTTGCCGGGACAAGCGGTTCACCCCTCCACTTT.

This clonotype showed up many times. This chain links TRBV5-1 with TRBJ1-1; perhaps TRBD1 as D (5 bases). This CDR3 comprises 13 residues. V gave up 3 bases and J gave up 0 bases, with 6 bases separating them. Germline V lookup: CDR1 SGHRS, CDR2 YFSETQ. The CDR3 loop reads CASSSRVNTEAFF. Here the CDR3 DNA reads TGCGCCAGCAGCTCCAGGGTGAACACTGAAGCTTTCTTT.

This clonotype came up many times. This chain uses TRBV4-2 with TRBJ2-7; 7 nucleotides match TRBD1. The CDR3 spans 17 residues. Germline CDR1 is LGHNA and CDR2 is YNFKEQ. Trimming cost V 1 base and J 3 bases; bases outside gene matches: 12. The CDR3 spells CASSQGEYAGTVYEQYF. The CDR3 DNA follows: TGTGCCAGCAGCCAAGGAGAGTACGCAGGGACAGTCTACGAGCAGTACTTC.

This clonotype was detected only a few times. This chain joins TRBV9 and TRBJ1-1; a weak D match, TRBD1 (6 bases). CDR1 and CDR2 from the germline V gene are SGDLS and YYNGEE. The CDR3 totals 14 residues. The germline V and J ends were trimmed by 1 base and 2 bases, with 9 bases remaining between them. In DNA, the CDR3 is TGTGCCAGCAGCGTAACAGGGCAAAACACTGAAGCTTTCTTT. Its translation is CASSVTGQNTEAFF.

This clonotype came up many times. The J gene is TRBJ1-5, the V gene TRBV18; D is perhaps TRBD1 (5 bases). Germline CDR1 reads KGHSH; CDR2 reads LQKENI. Trimming removed 3 bases at V and 0 bases at J, with 12 bases between. This CDR3 has 16 amino acids. The DNA of the CDR3 is TGTGCCAGCTCACCGTATGGGACGGATAGCAATCAGCCCCAGCATTTT. It codes for CASSPYGTDSNQPQHF. The whole variable domain, filled in from reference TRBV18 and TRBJ1-5, reads NAGVMQNPRHLVRRRGQEARLRCSPMKGHSHVYWYRQLPEEGLKFMVYLQKENIIDESGMPKERFSAEFPKEGPSILRIQQVVRGDSAAYFCASSPYGTDSNQPQHFGDGTRLSIL.

This clonotype was counted at least ten times. This chain links TRBV12-3 or TRBV12-4 with TRBJ2-5; 9 nucleotides match TRBD2. The CDR3 covers 15 residues. The J segment lost 1 base and the V segment lost 3 bases, leaving 3 bases of the junction unmatched. CDR3 coding DNA: TGTGCCAGCAGTTTCATAGCGGGGGTCCAAGAGACCCAGTACTTC. This translates into CASSFIAGVQETQYF.

As for this clonotype: Without the conserved terminal phenylalanine or tryptophan, this CDR3 likely stems from a read error. The J gene is TRBJ2-1, the V gene TRBV7-6; 8 bases align to TRBD2. This CDR3 comprises 15 residues. With 4 bases clipped from V and 2 bases from J, the junction kept 4 bases outside the gene matches. Germline V gene data show CDR1 as SGHVS and CDR2 as FNYEAQ. CDR3 in amino acids: CASSSSGGAYNEQFP. DNA for the CDR3: TGTGCCAGCAGCTCGAGCGGGGGCGCCTACAATGAGCAGTTCCCC.

Many counts were recorded for this clonotype. The V and J genes are TRBV7-6 and TRBJ1-2, with D hard to call. The germline gives CDR1 SGHVS, CDR2 FNYEAQ. This CDR3 has 16 amino acids. V lost 5 bases and J 4 bases, leaving 20 bases between the germline ends. The DNA for the CDR3 is TGTGCCAGCAGCCCTAGCGGGCAAGCCCTAATCTATGGCTACACCTTC. Encoded protein: CASSPSGQALIYGYTF.

A few counts support this clonotype. A read error may be the cause here, since a much bigger clone is one base away. The chain is built from TRBV5-1 and TRBJ1-1; possibly TRBD1 for D (6 bases). Deletions cut 0 bases from V and 3 bases from J, with 9 bases between. The length of the CDR3 is 14 residues. Looked up from germline, CDR1 is SGHRS and CDR2 is YFSETQ. The CDR3 sequence is CASSLDRVYTEAFF. In DNA form, the CDR3 reads TGCGCCAGCAGCTTGGACAGGGTGTACACTGAAGCTTTCTTT.

This clonotype was seen at least ten times. The rearrangement uses TRBV5-5 and TRBJ2-5; 8 nucleotides agree with TRBD1. Looked up from germline, CDR1 is SGHKS and CDR2 is YYEKEE (reference sequence). The CDR3 length is 14 residues. The ends lost 4 bases at V and 6 bases at J; junction bases unmatched: 8. The chain's CDR3 is CASSATGVGKTQYF. As DNA, the CDR3 is TGTGCCAGCAGCGCGACAGGGGTAGGGAAGACCCAGTACTTC.

This clonotype was counted ten times or more. The V and J genes are TRBV5-1 and TRBJ1-2; TRBD1 might be the D (5 bases). Trimming removed 0 bases from V and 8 bases from J, with 17 bases in between. This CDR3 is 15 amino acids long. Per germline, CDR1 SGHRS and CDR2 YFSETQ. CDR3 region: CASSLADIPQGGYTF. CDR3 sequence (DNA): TGCGCCAGCAGCTTGGCCGACATCCCCCAGGGAGGCTACACCTTC. The entire variable domain, with the rest obtained from reference TRBV5-1 and TRBJ1-2, is as follows: KAGVTQTPRYLIKTRGQQVTLSCSPISGHRSVSWYQQTPGQGLQFLFEYFSETQRNKGNFPGRFSGRQFSNSRSEMNVSTLELGDSALYLCASSLADIPQGGYTFGSGTRLTVV.

Ten or more counts support this clonotype. The rearrangement links TRBV27 to TRBJ1-2; TRBD1 might be the D (6 bases). With 9 bases removed from V and 8 bases from J, the gap between germline ends came to 16 bases. The CDR3 has 12 amino acids. Germline V gene lookup returns CDR1 MNHEY and CDR2 SMNVEV (reference sequence). CDR3 sequence (DNA): TGTGCCAGTAGTCCCGAGGGGGACGGCTACACCTTC. Protein product: CASSPEGDGYTF.

This clonotype appeared many times. The chain combines TRBV6-5 with TRBJ1-2; no definite D call. CDR1 is MNHEY and CDR2 is SVGAGI in the germline V gene. The V gene lost 0 bases and the J gene lost 8 bases, with 10 bases spanning the gap. The CDR3 covers 13 residues. The CDR3 loop reads CASSYSLGGGYTF. As DNA, the CDR3 is TGTGCCAGCAGTTACTCTCTGGGCGGCGGCTACACCTTC.

This clonotype was recorded many times. The chain is built from TRBV5-1 and TRBJ2-2, with no clear D. Trimming left V 7 bases short and J 1 base short, with 11 bases between. Germline V gene sequence: CDR1 SGHRS, CDR2 YFSETQ. The CDR3 runs to 14 residues. DNA of the CDR3: TGCGCCAGCTTCGACACGATGAACACCGGGGAGCTGTTTTTT. This gives the protein CASFDTMNTGELFF.

This clonotype was counted at least ten times. This chain links TRBV10-3 with TRBJ1-6; D not resolved. The CDR3 has 13 residues. The germline gives CDR1 ENHRY, CDR2 SYGVKD. Trimming took off 2 bases at V and 6 bases at J, with 5 bases between the two ends. The DNA of the CDR3 is TGTGCCATCAGTGAGGGCCTTAATTCACCCCTCCACTTT. Amino acids: CAISEGLNSPLHF.

The J gene is TRBJ2-2, the V gene TRBV7-2; D not resolved. Trimming shortened V by 3 bases and J by 2 bases, and 7 bases separated the two germline ends. The germline gives CDR1 SGHTA, CDR2 FQGNSA. CDR3 length: 14 residues. The DNA of the CDR3 is TGTGCCAGCAGCTTGCAGCCAAACACCGGGGAGCTGTTTTTT. This gives the protein CASSLQPNTGELFF. The full variable domain, completed using reference TRBV7-2 and TRBJ2-2, is GAGVSQSPSNKVTEKGKDVELRCDPISGHTALYWYRQSLGQGLEFLIYFQGNSAPDKSGLPSDRFSAERTGGSVSTLTIQRTQQEDSAVYLCASSLQPNTGELFFGEGSRLTVL.

Ten or more counts support this clonotype. CDR3 DNA: TGTGCCAGCAGTTTATCCTCGGGTAGCGGGAGCTCCTACGAGCAGTACTTC. Its translation: CASSLSSGSGSSYEQYF. The rearrangement joins TRBV12-3 or TRBV12-4 to TRBJ2-7; 9 nucleotides agree with TRBD2. V lost 2 bases to trimming and J lost 0 bases; unmatched junction nucleotides: 8. CDR3 length: 17 amino acids.

This clonotype was observed at least ten times. The J gene is TRBJ2-1, the V gene TRBV9, with D possibly matching TRBD2 (7 bases). The CDR3 has 15 residues. V was pared by 0 bases and J by 3 bases, with 10 bases between. Germline loops: CDR1 SGDLS, CDR2 YYNGEE. DNA for the CDR3: TGTGCCAGCAGCGTAGAGGGGGGGTTCTACAATGAGCAGTTCTTC. Protein: CASSVEGGFYNEQFF.